The 4 T cell receptor beta chains below all came from one sample that was sequenced in a study of CXCR4 blockade with PD-1 therapy in pancreatic cancer. Profiled with immunoSEQ multiplex PCR; TCRdb holds only in-frame clones, not every one. The sample contains roughly 18,000 clones, 72% of which appear only once. Sample: tumor tissue. The receptor source for this set is a human donor with pancreatic ductal adenocarcinoma.

The genes are TRBV14 and TRBJ1-4, with D maybe TRBD1 (6 bases). The germline V gene has CDR1 SGHDN and CDR2 FVKESK. Trimming cost V 0 bases and J 4 bases, with 12 bases left between them. The CDR3 has 16 residues. The CDR3, as DNA: TGTGCCAGCAGCCAAGAAAGAGGGGGGTATAATGAAAAACTGTTTTTT. This codes for CASSQERGGYNEKLFF.

For the CDR3, the DNA is TGTGCCAGCAGGACCGGGACTTCTTCCACCGGGGAGCTGTTTTTT. This gives the protein CASRTGTSSTGELFF. The chain has TRBV9 and TRBJ2-2; perhaps TRBD2 as D (6 bases). Germline CDR1 is SGDLS and CDR2 is YYNGEE. Trimming shortened V by 5 bases and J by 4 bases, and 15 bases separated the two germline ends. The CDR3 runs to 15 residues.

This clone has a handful of counts. This sequence joins TRBV9 and TRBJ1-1; the D is unclear. The CDR3 runs to 14 residues. V gave up 0 bases and J gave up 8 bases, with 14 bases separating them. From germline, CDR1 is SGDLS and CDR2 YYNGEE. CDR3 nucleotide sequence: TGTGCCAGCAGCGTAGTCCCCGACGACGGGGAAGCTTTCTTT. This codes for CASSVVPDDGEAFF. The whole variable domain, remainder taken from reference TRBV9 and TRBJ1-1, is DSGVTQTPKHLITATGQRVTLRCSPRSGDLSVYWYQQSLDQGLQFLIQYYNGEERAKGNILERFSAQQFPDLHSELNLSSLELGDSALYFCASSVVPDDGEAFFGQGTRLTVV.

J is TRBJ1-1 and V is TRBV28; D not resolved. Trimming took off 6 bases at V and 1 base at J, with 12 bases between the two ends. This CDR3 is built from 14 residues. CDR1 is MDHEN and CDR2 is SYDVKM in the germline V gene. CDR3: CASRRARPNTEAFF. For the CDR3, the DNA is TGTGCCAGCAGGCGGGCCCGACCGAACACTGAAGCTTTCTTT.